This TCR beta chain was sequenced during a study of T-cell memory formation after mild COVID-19 (dated by TCRdb to about 2021). As for the study more broadly: TCR sequence clusters from the two donors were found to be largely donor specific. In a couple of donors, T-cell clones that expanded and contracted after mild COVID-19 were tracked by sequencing TCRalpha and TCRbeta repertoires over time. Two young, previously healthy adult volunteers, one female and one male, were included in the cohort. Overall study outcomes, separate from this receptor: The study included only a couple of mild cases, and larger cohorts that include severe cases with pre-infection samples were judged to be necessary. SARS-CoV-2 specificity was not confirmed for the second-wave clones peaking on day 37. Balanced CD4/CD8 phenotypes were observed for clones contracting from day 15 to 85, whereas a bias towards CD4+ was observed for a second wave of clones expanding from day 15 to 37. The detection of some responding clones in pre-infection memory suggests that pre-existing cross-reactive memory T cells joined the SARS-CoV-2 response. Contracting CD4+ clones were located mainly in the CM and EM memory subsets, whereas CD8+ clones were found to be enriched in EMRA.

This clonotype came up a few times. What this receptor recognizes is not known. No much larger clonotype is one base removed from it; base qualities were not supplied. Ficoll-Paque density gradient centrifugation was the method used to isolate PBMCs. From V the trimming removes 7 bases and from J it removes 7 bases, while the gene matches leave 7 bases of the junction unaccounted for. Its CDR3 holds 15 amino acids, cysteine through phenylalanine. The entry retains the CDR3 DNA only, 45 bases that are in frame from base 1. These reads were obtained on an Illumina NovaSeq 6000. TCRalpha and TCRbeta cDNA libraries were built by 5'RACE with constant-segment primers, adding sample barcodes and unique molecular identifiers. RNA was extracted from every sample with Trizol reagent. Amplification of the libraries took two PCR steps, and the second step added a second sample barcode plus Illumina TruSeq adapters. Sequencing of the libraries was done on an Illumina NovaSeq, producing 2 x 150 bp paired-end reads. From the authors' description of their analysis: The reads were demultiplexed and collapsed into UMI-guided consensus sequences using migec v1.2.7. Using mixcr v2.1.11, UMI consensuses were aligned to TRA and TRB V and J templates and then assembled into clonotypes. A clonotype was counted as expanded or contracted only if both edgeR and NoisET called the change significant, with noise models trained on biological replicates. For edgeR calls, the cutoffs were a false discovery rate-adjusted p below 0.01 and a log2 fold-change threshold of 1. As an exploratory analysis of dynamics, max-normalized trajectories of the 1000 most abundant clonotypes were examined by PCA with hierarchical clustering. Separately sequenced CD4+ and CD8+ repertoires were used to assign a CD4 or CD8 phenotype to each responding clone. TCRdb itself trimmed the public reads at Q25 with fastp, ran MiXCR and retained productive beta chains. Rows are combined by CDR3 protein, so each entry shows the most common genes and DNA. The V and J calls, along with clone size, are taken from TCRdb and not from the paper's own processing. The sample profile shows roughly 480,000 distinct CDR3 sequences; about 23% of them were found once. Around 13% of the sample is in the top ten clones.

Rearrangement joined TRBV12-3 or TRBV12-4 to TRBJ2-1; 13 nucleotides in the junction match TRBD2. Sequencing input: PBMCs or a T cell subset sorted from them (not recorded which). This TCR came from an adult woman who had mild COVID-19 (a few samples of this study predate the infection). The sample titles of this study are shuffled in the database, so cell type and time point are left out; the donor was told from shared clones. The nucleotides are TGTGCCAGCATTCGGACTAGCGGGAGCTTGAATGAGCAGTTCTTC. Translated, it reads CASIRTSGSLNEQFF.